The rows below give T cell receptor beta chains drawn from one sample of a study of cytomegalovirus exposure and HLA in healthy donors. Libraries were prepared by immunoSEQ multiplex PCR; TCRdb keeps only in-frame clonotypes and omits some of them. Of around 100,000 clones listed, nearly 75% are singletons. Sequenced sample: PBMCs. These receptors were taken from a young man in good health and CMV-seropositive. Both conserved end residues are trimmed from each CDR3.

J gene,V gene,CDR3 protein
TRBJ2-7,TRBV25-1,ASSAHYEQY
TRBJ2-1,TRBV5-4,ASSVSDGGYNEQF
TRBJ2-5,TRBV6-1,ASSEPQGGETQY
TRBJ2-1,TRBV5-1,ASSRQQTGNEQF
TRBJ2-3,TRBV9,ASSRAGGADTQY
TRBJ2-1,TRBV6-1,ASSDWTGGPDEQF
TRBJ2-3,TRBV28,ASSLYSGGVNTQY
TRBJ2-1,TRBV6-5,ASSAGQHYNEQF
TRBJ2-7,TRBV28,ASSNRVSYEQY
TRBJ2-1,TRBV7-9,ASSPYRGASDEQF
TRBJ2-2,TRBV12-5,ASGSRTGVNTGELF
TRBJ1-5,TRBV5-4,ASSLAGGNQPQH
TRBJ1-2,TRBV7-9,ASSGGRGIDGYT
TRBJ2-7,TRBV5-1,ASSSGTGHYEQY
TRBJ1-1,TRBV6-4,ASRTEITRRLLLTEAF
TRBJ1-3,TRBV9,ASSGGGAGNTIY
TRBJ1-5,TRBV4-1,ASSQELALGANQPQH
TRBJ2-3,TRBV4-3,ASSHDLAADTQY
TRBJ1-5,TRBV30,AWSVQALQGSPQPQH
TRBJ2-7,TRBV5-6,ASSFTFGGYEQY
TRBJ1-1,TRBV6-5,ASSPQGNEAF
TRBJ1-3,TRBV2,ASTGQGTYGNTIY
NA,TRBV28,ASSLSLGGGYPEQY
TRBJ2-1,TRBV1,TSSQEGPSDSYNEQF
TRBJ1-6,TRBV7-3,ASSLTSGFGSPLH